The entry below gives a single T cell receptor (beta chain) sequence along with its context. Its antigen is unidentified. The PCR ran on 60 Vbeta and 13 Jbeta primers. Assay used: immunoSEQ multiplex PCR; TCRdb lists only in-frame clones, some missing. The profile covers about 180,000 clones, with around 80% appearing a single time and 1.5% to 2% taken by the ten largest. The data were taken from a study of cytomegalovirus exposure and HLA in healthy donors. Overall study results and limits: Cytomegalovirus-associated TCR beta chains were listed, numbering some 180. With further analysis later on, most CMV-associated TCR beta chains appeared HLA-restricted.

Germline CDR1 and CDR2: SGHAT and FQNNGV. The V and J ends lost 3 bases and 6 bases respectively, with 18 bases between them. This CDR3 contains 16 residues. This clonotype originated in a woman in her 30s in good health and CMV-seronegative. This chain links TRBV11-2 with TRBJ2-1, with a weak D call TRBD2 (5 bases). Source material: PBMCs. Here the CDR3 reads CASSFLESRGRNEQFF. CDR3 DNA: TGTGCCAGCAGCTTCCTCGAATCGCGAGGGCGCAATGAGCAGTTCTTC.